This T cell receptor beta chain was sequenced during a study of early T cells in non-severe SARS-CoV-2 infection. Across the study: Sequencing of unsorted whole blood was done on bulk RNA, leaving chains unpaired.

Study findings and constraints: Private and CD4 specificities were missed by VDJdb matching, skewed to anti-spike CD8.

Each single cDNA molecule received a unique molecular identifier. TCRdb independently ran MiXCR on the 5' RACE reads; one entry per CDR3 protein. In the table there are more than 45,000 distinct CDR3 sequences, under 15% of which are singletons. This clonotype was observed many times. What it binds is unknown. Specimen: whole blood. The TCR was taken from an adult who was a healthcare worker with PCR-confirmed SARS-CoV-2 infection or an uninfected control (not recorded which).

CDR3 sequence: CSANKEVTEAFF. The CDR3 coding sequence is TGCAGTGCTAATAAAGAGGTCACTGAAGCTTTCTTT. This chain connects TRBV20-1 to TRBJ1-1; no firm D call. Germline CDR1 reads DFQATT; CDR2 reads SNEGSKA (reference sequence). The V and J ends lost 4 bases and 4 bases respectively, with 10 bases between them. The CDR3 is made up of 12 amino acids.